These 16 T cell receptor beta chains originate from one sample sequenced in a study of Graves' ophthalmopathy and Graves' hyperthyroidism. RNA transcripts were the source from which TCR beta CDR3 regions were amplified. First-round RT-PCR relied on HTBI primers, and a second-round multiplex PCR came next. TCRdb ran MiXCR on the multiplex PCR reads and lists one entry per CDR3 protein. The table shows 560,000 or so distinct CDR3 sequences, with under 40% occurring only once. The sample was peripheral blood or thyroid tissue (not recorded which). The source is an adult man with Graves' hyperthyroidism.

The genes are TRBV2 and TRBJ2-3, with 13 nucleotides matching TRBD2. V was clipped by 4 bases and J by 4 bases; unmatched bases: 5. This CDR3 has 16 amino acids. Per germline, CDR1 SNHLY and CDR2 FYNNEI. The CDR3 here is CASSGTSGSNADTQYF. CDR3 coding DNA: TGTGCCAGCAGTGGGACTAGCGGGAGTAACGCAGATACGCAGTATTTT.

This chain joins TRBV2 and TRBJ2-6, with 8 bases fitting TRBD1. The CDR3 runs to 19 residues. V dropped 7 bases and J dropped 0; count of bases not matched to a gene: 14. Germline values: CDR1 SNHLY, CDR2 FYNNEI. CDR3 loop: CASKRIWTGLCSGANVLTF. For the CDR3, the DNA is TGTGCCAGCAAGAGGATCTGGACAGGGCTGTGCTCTGGGGCCAACGTCCTGACTTTC.

The chain recombines TRBV30 with TRBJ1-1; D gene ambiguous. Trimming removed 0 bases at V and 0 bases at J, with 5 bases between. The CDR3 covers 13 residues. The V gene's germline CDR1 is GTSNPN and CDR2 SVGIG (reference sequence). The CDR3 protein is CAWSVPMNTEAFF. DNA of the CDR3: TGTGCCTGGAGTGTTCCAATGAACACTGAAGCTTTCTTT.

This rearrangement joins TRBV13 to TRBJ2-3; D unclear. The CDR3 contains 12 residues. Per germline, CDR1 PRHDT and CDR2 FYEKMQ (reference sequence). V lost 5 bases and J lost 1, with 4 bases in between. This CDR3 reads CASSKGTDTQYF. In nucleotides, the CDR3 is TGTGCCAGCAGCAAGGGCACAGATACGCAGTATTTT.

This clonotype was detected many times. The V and J genes are TRBV10-3 and TRBJ1-2, with 7 bases aligning to TRBD1. The germline gives CDR1 ENHRY, CDR2 SYGVKD. The trim removed 6 bases at V and 3 bases at J, leaving 4 bases unmatched. The CDR3 spans 13 residues. CDR3 sequence reads: CAIRTGTDYGYTF. In DNA, the CDR3 is TGTGCCATCAGGACCGGGACAGACTATGGCTACACCTTC.

The V call is TRBV7-2, the J call TRBJ2-5; 10 bases are shared with TRBD2. Germline lookup yields CDR1 SGHTA and CDR2 FQGNSA. The CDR3 totals 16 residues. J was trimmed by 11 bases and V by 5 bases; bases with no gene match: 17. The CDR3 sequence is CASSAQAGGPTDTQYF. The CDR3 DNA is TGTGCCAGCAGCGCCCAAGCGGGGGGGCCCACAGATACGCAGTACTTC. The complete variable domain, with remaining parts taken from reference TRBV7-2 and TRBJ2-5, reads GAGVSQSPSNKVTEKGKDVELRCDPISGHTALYWYRQSLGQGLEFLIYFQGNSAPDKSGLPSDRFSAERTGGSVSTLTIQRTQQEDSAVYLCASSAQAGGPTDTQYFGPGTRLLVL.

Details on this clonotype: A much larger clonotype is one base distant, so this may be a read error. The chain uses TRBV12-3 or TRBV12-4 and TRBJ2-7; 12 bases line up with TRBD2. This CDR3 has 12 amino acids. The CDR3 bases are TGTGCCAGTAGACTAGCGGGAGCCGAGCAGCACTTC. It specifies CASRLAGAEQHF.

V and J are TRBV27 and TRBJ2-5, with 9 bases aligning to TRBD2. The germline gives CDR1 MNHEY, CDR2 SMNVEV (reference sequence). The trim removed 4 bases at V and 5 bases at J, leaving 17 bases unmatched. This CDR3 region has 18 residues. Here the CDR3 reads CASSSPPRRAGGNETQYF. The CDR3 DNA sequence: TGTGCCAGCAGTTCACCACCGCGCCGAGCGGGAGGTAACGAGACCCAGTACTTC.

This clonotype was seen many times. CDR3 sequence (DNA): TGTGCCAGCAGGCGGACAGGGGTTGGTCAGCCCCAGCATTTT. Protein product: CASRRTGVGQPQHF. The V gene is TRBV6-5, the J gene TRBJ1-5; 9 nucleotides line up with TRBD1. V lost 6 bases to trimming and J lost 6 bases; unmatched junction nucleotides: 6. Germline values: CDR1 MNHEY, CDR2 SVGAGI. The CDR3 extends over 14 amino acids.

The gene calls are TRBV9 and TRBJ2-5; TRBD2 aligns across 14 bases. V lost 5 bases and J lost 2; bases outside the gene matches: 14. This CDR3 is 19 amino acids long. Germline lookup yields CDR1 SGDLS and CDR2 YYNGEE. In DNA form, the CDR3 reads TGTGCCAGCAGACGCCGACTAGCGGGGGGGCCGATGAATCAAGAGACCCAGTACTTC. Its protein product is CASRRRLAGGPMNQETQYF.

In its sample, this clonotype was seen a few times. The rearrangement joins TRBV2 to TRBJ1-5; D is ambiguous. The CDR3 contains 12 residues. Germline V lookup: CDR1 SNHLY, CDR2 FYNNEI. Trimming removed 6 bases at V and 7 bases at J, with 10 bases between. Here the CDR3 DNA reads TGTGCCAGCAGGGGAGGGTCGCAGCCCCAGCATTTT. This sequence encodes CASRGGSQPQHF.

This chain connects TRBV6-6 to TRBJ2-5; perhaps TRBD1 as D (6 bases). CDR3 length equals 15 residues. With 8 bases removed from V and 5 bases from J, the gap between germline ends came to 21 bases. Per the germline V gene, CDR1 is MNHNY and CDR2 is SVGAGI (reference sequence). CDR3 loop: CASPASGTPFETQYF. CDR3 nucleotide sequence: TGTGCCAGCCCCGCCTCCGGGACACCCTTCGAGACCCAGTACTTC.

Concerning this clonotype: A read error may be the cause here, since a much bigger clone is one base away. V gene TRBV12-3 or TRBV12-4 combines with J gene TRBJ1-6; D not certain. The CDR3 length is 13 residues. The CDR3 reads CTSSRMGNSPLHF. For the CDR3, the DNA is TGTACCAGCAGCCGAATGGGGAATTCACCCCTCCACTTT.

The chain has TRBV6-6 and TRBJ1-1; TRBD1 is a possible D gene (5 bases). Looked up from germline, CDR1 is MNHNY and CDR2 is SVGAGI (reference sequence). V was clipped by 6 bases and J by 0 bases, with 8 bases between them. This CDR3 comprises 13 residues. This chain's CDR3 is CASRDILNTEAFF. In DNA, the CDR3 is TGTGCCAGCAGGGACATCCTGAACACTGAAGCTTTCTTT.

The sample holds a few counts of this clonotype. This chain joins TRBV10-3 and TRBJ1-3, with D uncertain. V was cut by 10 bases and J by 0 bases, with 16 bases left in between. There are 15 residues in the CDR3. CDR1 and CDR2 from the germline V gene are ENHRY and SYGVKD. The CDR3 here is CASRPLRNSGNTIYF. CDR3 DNA: TGTGCCAGCCGCCCCCTCAGAAACTCTGGAAACACCATATATTTT.

This clonotype was seen repeatedly, ten times or more. This sequence joins TRBV7-9 and TRBJ2-7; 7 nucleotides agree with TRBD2. The CDR3 runs to 15 residues. Germline V lookup: CDR1 SEHNR, CDR2 FQNEAQ (reference sequence). With 0 bases clipped from V and 0 bases from J, the junction kept 2 bases outside the gene matches. Here the CDR3 reads CASSLAPSGSYEQYF. The DNA for the CDR3 is TGTGCCAGCAGCTTAGCGCCTAGCGGCTCCTACGAGCAGTACTTC.